The clone carrying this T cell receptor beta chain appeared many times. Alongside a J-beta primer mix, a sample-barcoded 5' primer served in a second PCR lasting about 7 to 12 cycles. Per-sample output comprised a minimum of 3 million paired-end reads containing CDR3. TCRdb itself ran the 5' RACE reads through MiXCR, one entry per CDR3 protein. This table holds some 880,000 distinct CDR3 sequences, 35% to 40% found once. This sample was included in a study of blood T cells in healthy people across ages. PBMCs, at least 7 million per sample, were isolated. Total RNA was extracted at no less than 5.5 micrograms per sample. In germline, CDR1 is DFQATT, CDR2 SNEGSKA (reference sequence). V shed 6 bases, J shed 6 bases, and the junction held 16 bases outside the gene matches. The CDR3 covers 16 residues.

This rearrangement joins TRBV20-1 to TRBJ2-3; 9 bases agree with TRBD2. The TCR originated in a young man in good health. Sequencing was done on a sample of blood. DNA of the CDR3: TGCAGTGCCGGGGGAGTCCAACTAGCGGGTATCGATACGCAGTATTTT. This sequence encodes CSAGGVQLAGIDTQYF.